This is a list of T cell receptor beta chains from one sample in a study of blood T cell repertoires in COVID-19. Clones were read by immunoSEQ multiplex PCR, and TCRdb kept only the in-frame ones, dropping some. This table holds about half a million clones, roughly 85% found once. The sample was peripheral blood. The receptors derive from a human donor in a cohort sampled during active COVID-19. CDR3s leave out the opening cysteine and the closing phenylalanine or tryptophan. Fields, in order: CDR3 protein, V gene.

cdr3_aa: ASSLRTSGYNNEQF
v_call: TRBV7-9

cdr3_aa: ASSFRNQPQH
v_call: TRBV27

cdr3_aa: ATSETGGYEQY
v_call: TRBV24-1

cdr3_aa: ASSLVQGYNEQF
v_call: TRBV5-8

cdr3_aa: ASGRTSDNEQF
v_call: TRBV7-3

cdr3_aa: ASSWGEGHPETQY
v_call: TRBV13

cdr3_aa: ASSILAGVESEQF
v_call: TRBV19

cdr3_aa: ASSPVVGGTDTQY
v_call: TRBV7-8

cdr3_aa: ASSALGPNTGELF
v_call: TRBV2

cdr3_aa: ASSQGLARAYNEQF
v_call: TRBV7-7

cdr3_aa: ASSLGTGGREKLF
v_call: TRBV5-6

cdr3_aa: ASSLSQPYYEQY
v_call: TRBV28

cdr3_aa: ASSSLKRISYEQY
v_call: TRBV6-5

cdr3_aa: AWSRDYEQY
v_call: TRBV30

cdr3_aa: ASSLAGGQAAYNEQF
v_call: TRBV14

cdr3_aa: ASTTVRTYNEQF
v_call: TRBV2

cdr3_aa: ASTPPGTATYEQY
v_call: TRBV28

cdr3_aa: ASSPPPGQGRFGNQPQH
v_call: TRBV6-6

cdr3_aa: ASSSRLAGNYEQY
v_call: TRBV5-4

cdr3_aa: ASSGHPPTNEKLF
v_call: TRBV7-9

cdr3_aa: ASSYPSGRLETQY
v_call: TRBV6-6

cdr3_aa: SGARAEERY
v_call: TRBV20-1

cdr3_aa: SVVRYLNTEAF
v_call: TRBV29-1

cdr3_aa: ASSGVNTEAF
v_call: TRBV7-3

cdr3_aa: ASRKQGINEQF
v_call: TRBV6-5

cdr3_aa: ASSPTGTIPTDTQY
v_call: TRBV28

cdr3_aa: ASSLGTSGRTEQF
v_call: TRBV7-3

cdr3_aa: ASSSDRAGTEAF
v_call: TRBV6-5